This T cell receptor beta chain was found in a study of T cell responses to AZD1222 COVID-19 vaccine. V was cut by 3 bases and J by 5 bases, with 19 bases left in between. The CDR3 runs to 16 residues. Germline V gene sequence: CDR1 SGHTA, CDR2 FQGNSA. Sequenced by immunoSEQ multiplex PCR; TCRdb stores in-frame clones only, minus some. This sample contains 150,000 or so clones. With regard to this clone: Its antigen is not identified.

Study-level results: Increases in Spike-specific TCR breadth and depth were seen after two AZD1222 doses. Scientists sampled the repertoires only once the peak T cell response had passed. Variant regions that are unmutated are reportedly the target of nearly half of spike-specific TCRs. There were mostly white British donors and more females than males, and clonal diversity was possibly underestimated.

The receptor was isolated from an adult in good health. V and J are TRBV7-2 and TRBJ1-1, with a tentative D call TRBD1 (5 bases). Sequencing was carried out using peripheral blood. CDR3 residues: CASSLGMGQARTEAFF. The CDR3 nucleotides read TGTGCCAGCAGCTTGGGAATGGGGCAGGCACGAACTGAAGCTTTCTTT.